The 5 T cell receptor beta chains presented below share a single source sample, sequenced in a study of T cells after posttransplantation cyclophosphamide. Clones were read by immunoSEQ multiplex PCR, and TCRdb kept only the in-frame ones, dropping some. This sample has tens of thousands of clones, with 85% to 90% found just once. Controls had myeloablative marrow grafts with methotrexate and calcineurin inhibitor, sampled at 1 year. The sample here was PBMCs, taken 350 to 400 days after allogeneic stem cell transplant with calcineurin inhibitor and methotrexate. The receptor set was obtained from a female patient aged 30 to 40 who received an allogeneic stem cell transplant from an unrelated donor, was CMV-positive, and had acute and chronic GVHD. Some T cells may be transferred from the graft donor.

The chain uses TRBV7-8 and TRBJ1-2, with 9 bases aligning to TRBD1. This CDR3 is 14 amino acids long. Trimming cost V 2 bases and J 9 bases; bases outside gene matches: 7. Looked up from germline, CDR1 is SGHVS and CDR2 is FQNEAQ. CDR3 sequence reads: CASSLTGGISSYTF. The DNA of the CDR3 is TGTGCCAGCAGCTTAACAGGGGGCATCAGTAGCTACACCTTC.

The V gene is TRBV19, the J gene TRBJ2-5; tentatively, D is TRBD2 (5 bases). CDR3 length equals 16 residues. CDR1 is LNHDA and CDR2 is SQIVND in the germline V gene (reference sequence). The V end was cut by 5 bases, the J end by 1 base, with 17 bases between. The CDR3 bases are TGTGCCAGTAGTGTACAAGCCGGGGAGCCCCAAGAGACCCAGTACTTC. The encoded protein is CASSVQAGEPQETQYF.

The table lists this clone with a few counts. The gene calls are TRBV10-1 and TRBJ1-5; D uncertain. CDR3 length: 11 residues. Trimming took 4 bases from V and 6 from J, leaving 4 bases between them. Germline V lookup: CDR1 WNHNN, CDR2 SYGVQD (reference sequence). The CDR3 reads CASSVGQPQHF. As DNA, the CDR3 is TGCGCCAGCAGTGTCGGTCAGCCCCAGCATTTT.

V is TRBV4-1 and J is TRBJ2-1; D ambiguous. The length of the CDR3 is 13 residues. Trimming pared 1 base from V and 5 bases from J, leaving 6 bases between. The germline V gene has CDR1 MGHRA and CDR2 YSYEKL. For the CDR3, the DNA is TGCGCCAGCAGCCAAGTATATAACAATGAGCAGTTCTTC. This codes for CASSQVYNNEQFF.

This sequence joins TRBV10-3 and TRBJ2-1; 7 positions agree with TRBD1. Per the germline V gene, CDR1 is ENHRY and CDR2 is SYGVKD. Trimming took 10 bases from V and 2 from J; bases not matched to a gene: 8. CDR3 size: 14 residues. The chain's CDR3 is CATQTGPAYNEQFF. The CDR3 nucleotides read TGTGCCACACAGACAGGGCCGGCCTACAATGAGCAGTTCTTC.